Below, 20 T cell receptor beta chains from the same sample are listed, as sequenced in a study of shared clonotypes between healthy human individuals. Using immunoSEQ multiplex PCR, the repertoire was profiled, and TCRdb retains in-frame clones only, with some absent. The sample lists roughly 2.5 million clones, roughly 92% seen once, with more than 0.12% in the top ten. The sequenced sample was naive CD4+ T cells sorted from blood. Subset reported: CD45RA+ positively selected. The receptor source for this set is a man younger than 35 in good health.

V and J are TRBV5-1 and TRBJ2-3; TRBD2 is a possible D gene (5 bases). This CDR3 contains 15 residues. The ends were cut back, 2 bases at V and 4 bases at J, with 14 bases in the middle. Germline V gives CDR1 SGHRS, CDR2 YFSETQ. The CDR3 region is CASSFSAGESDTQYF. The DNA of the CDR3 is TGCGCCAGCAGCTTTTCGGCGGGCGAATCAGATACGCAGTATTTT.

This clone was observed once. The genes are TRBV5-1 and TRBJ1-2; D may be TRBD1 (5 bases). Germline V CDR1 and CDR2: SGHRS, YFSETQ. The CDR3 is 14 amino acids. The germline V and J ends were trimmed by 3 bases and 4 bases, with 13 bases remaining between them. CDR3 sequence: CASSWGPDAYGYTF. The CDR3 DNA sequence: TGCGCCAGCAGCTGGGGCCCAGACGCCTATGGCTACACCTTC.

This clone was counted a few times. V and J are TRBV5-4 and TRBJ1-1; D gene uncertain. V was clipped by 4 bases and J by 0 bases, with 7 bases between them. The CDR3 consists of 13 residues. Germline V gene data show CDR1 as SGHNT and CDR2 as YYREEE (reference sequence). CDR3 sequence: CASSVPLNTEAFF. The CDR3 nucleotides are TGTGCCAGCAGCGTGCCCCTGAACACTGAAGCTTTCTTT.

Remarks on this clone: Within the sample, other DNA sequences also encode this same CDR3. The genes are TRBV9 and TRBJ2-7; 8 bases line up with TRBD2. Germline values: CDR1 SGDLS, CDR2 YYNGEE. With 0 bases clipped from V and 3 bases from J, the junction kept 5 bases outside the gene matches. The CDR3 extends over 15 amino acids. The CDR3 sequence: CASSVGGTSVYEQYF. The CDR3 region has the DNA TGTGCCAGCAGCGTAGGGGGGACTAGTGTCTACGAGCAGTACTTC.

For this clone: The sample holds other DNA sequences that translate to the same CDR3. V gene TRBV7-9 combines with J gene TRBJ1-1; D is unresolved. CDR3 size: 13 residues. Trimming removed 2 bases at V and 0 bases at J, with 4 bases between. Germline CDR1 reads SEHNR; CDR2 reads FQNEAQ (reference sequence). CDR3: CASSLTVNTEAFF. CDR3 DNA: TGTGCCAGCAGCTTAACGGTGAACACTGAAGCTTTCTTT.

This chain uses TRBV25-1 with TRBJ2-2, with a possible D match to TRBD1 (5 bases). V was shortened by 0 bases and J by 6 bases, with 20 bases between the two germline ends. The CDR3 runs 18 residues. Germline CDR1 reads MGHDK; CDR2 reads SYGVNS. CDR3 in amino acids: CASSEYPGKFNAAGELFF. The CDR3 DNA is TGTGCCAGCAGTGAATACCCAGGGAAATTCAATGCCGCCGGGGAGCTGTTTTTT.

CDR3 protein: CATRNPGLGEQYF. CDR3 in DNA: TGTGCCACCAGGAACCCAGGGTTAGGGGAGCAGTACTTC. The rearrangement joins TRBV15 to TRBJ2-7, with D possibly TRBD1 on 5 matching bases. This CDR3 has 13 amino acids. Trimming cost V 6 bases and J 7 bases, with 16 bases left between them. In germline, CDR1 is LNHNV, CDR2 YYDKDF (reference sequence). Full variable domain (rest looked up from reference TRBV15 and TRBJ2-7): DAMVIQNPRYQVTQFGKPVTLSCSQTLNHNVMYWYQQKSSQAPKLLFHYYDKDFNNEADTPDNFQSRRPNTSFCFLDIRSPGLGDTAMYLCATRNPGLGEQYFGPGTRLTVT.

In the case of this clone: The same CDR3 also results from other DNA sequences found in this sample. The chain carries TRBV11-2 and TRBJ2-7; D uncertain. The CDR3 runs 12 residues. V was clipped by 2 bases and J by 2 bases, with 4 bases between them. Germline V gene lookup returns CDR1 SGHAT and CDR2 FQNNGV. The CDR3 DNA is TGTGCCAGCAGCTTATCTCCCTACGAGCAGTACTTC. This sequence encodes CASSLSPYEQYF.

The V call is TRBV2, the J call TRBJ2-3; TRBD2 agrees at 8 bases. Germline values: CDR1 SNHLY, CDR2 FYNNEI. Trimming removed 2 bases from V and 4 bases from J; junction bases left unmatched: 14. The CDR3 length is 18 residues. The CDR3 DNA follows: TGTGCCAGCAGTGAATTCCTGGTAGCGGGGAAAGAGGCAGATACGCAGTATTTT. It encodes CASSEFLVAGKEADTQYF.

The rearrangement links TRBV11-3 to TRBJ2-5; D unresolved. V lost 4 bases to trimming and J lost 5 bases, with 14 bases between them. Germline V gene lookup returns CDR1 SGHNT and CDR2 YENEEA. The CDR3 runs to 14 residues. CDR3 amino acids: CASSYDGAGETQYF. The DNA of the CDR3 is TGTGCCAGCAGCTACGATGGCGCTGGCGAGACCCAGTACTTC.

The chain couples TRBV28 to TRBJ2-7; D assignment may be TRBD1 or TRBD2 (5 bases each). V lost 6 bases and J lost 0, with 12 bases in between. The germline gives CDR1 MDHEN, CDR2 SYDVKM. The CDR3 is made up of 14 amino acids. The CDR3 sequence: CASSRDVRSYEQYF. The CDR3 bases are TGTGCCAGCAGCCGGGACGTCCGCTCCTACGAGCAGTACTTC.

J is TRBJ1-2 and V is TRBV28; TRBD1 is a possible D gene (6 bases). Trimming took 4 bases from V and 4 from J, leaving 16 bases between them. The CDR3 runs to 15 residues. Per germline, CDR1 MDHEN and CDR2 SYDVKM. Here the CDR3 DNA reads TGTGCCAGCAGTTCGCCCGGGACAAGGGTCTATGGCTACACCTTC. Protein: CASSSPGTRVYGYTF.

The DNA of the CDR3 is TGTGCCAGCAGCCCGACAAGCTCGAGCGAGCAGTACTTC. Encoded protein: CASSPTSSSEQYF. The chain uses TRBV7-3 and TRBJ2-7; no definite D call. Per the germline V gene, CDR1 is SGHTA and CDR2 is FQGTGA. Between the trimmed V and J ends, which lost 5 bases and 6 bases, there was a span of 14 bases. This CDR3 region has 13 residues.

The V gene is TRBV5-6, the J gene TRBJ2-2; D possibly uses TRBD1 or TRBD2 (6 bases each). The CDR3 totals 15 residues. Germline lookup yields CDR1 SGHDT and CDR2 YYEEEE. Trimming left V 4 bases short and J 6 bases short, with 16 bases between. CDR3: CASSLEGGRSGELFF. The DNA for the CDR3 is TGTGCCAGCAGCCTGGAAGGGGGGAGGTCCGGGGAGCTGTTTTTT.

The J gene is TRBJ1-2, the V gene TRBV19; D unresolved. In germline, CDR1 is LNHDA, CDR2 SQIVND (reference sequence). This CDR3 comprises 13 residues. Trimming left V 5 bases short and J 7 bases short, with 14 bases between. The DNA for the CDR3 is TGTGCCAGTAGTCCGGGCCACCCAGTTGGCTACACCTTC. It translates to CASSPGHPVGYTF.

About this clone itself: Other DNA variants within this sample encode the same CDR3. The gene calls are TRBV5-1 and TRBJ2-2, with TRBD2 matching 8 bases. V gave up 0 bases and J gave up 1 base; unmatched junction bases: 5. The CDR3 totals 17 residues. CDR1 SGHRS and CDR2 YFSETQ come from the germline V gene. Written as DNA, the CDR3 is TGCGCCAGCAGCTTGGTGTCTAGCGGGCTGAACACCGGGGAGCTGTTTTTT. It specifies CASSLVSSGLNTGELFF.

Points on this clone: The sample carries other DNA sequences with the same CDR3. J is TRBJ2-3 and V is TRBV5-1; D ambiguous. Trimming pared 5 bases from V and 0 bases from J, leaving 7 bases between. The CDR3 length is 13 residues. Germline CDR1 and CDR2: SGHRS and YFSETQ. This chain's CDR3 is CASRTPSTDTQYF. The DNA for the CDR3 is TGCGCCAGCAGAACCCCTAGCACAGATACGCAGTATTTT. The whole variable domain, filled in from reference TRBV5-1 and TRBJ2-3, reads KAGVTQTPRYLIKTRGQQVTLSCSPISGHRSVSWYQQTPGQGLQFLFEYFSETQRNKGNFPGRFSGRQFSNSRSEMNVSTLELGDSALYLCASRTPSTDTQYFGPGTRLTVL.

The chain employs TRBV19 and TRBJ2-5; 8 nucleotides align to TRBD2. Trimming cost V 4 bases and J 4 bases; bases outside gene matches: 11. This CDR3 has 16 residues. From germline, CDR1 is LNHDA and CDR2 SQIVND (reference sequence). The CDR3 protein is CASSTPGGRGGETQYF. The CDR3, as DNA: TGTGCCAGTAGTACCCCGGGAGGGAGAGGCGGAGAGACCCAGTACTTC. Full variable domain (remainder filled in from reference TRBV19 and TRBJ2-5): DGGITQSPKYLFRKEGQNVTLSCEQNLNHDAMYWYRQDPGQGLRLIYYSQIVNDFQKGDIAEGYSVSREKKESFPLTVTSAQKNPTAFYLCASSTPGGRGGETQYFGPGTRLLVL.

The genes are TRBV5-1 and TRBJ1-1; 10 bases agree with TRBD1. CDR1 is SGHRS, CDR2 YFSETQ, per germline. After removal of 4 bases from V and 5 bases from J, the junction contained 8 bases not matched to a gene. The CDR3 runs 15 residues. The CDR3 sequence: CASSLRQGANTEAFF. In DNA, the CDR3 is TGCGCCAGCAGCCTGCGACAGGGGGCGAATACTGAAGCTTTCTTT.

This clone was picked up one time. The chain has TRBV4-1 and TRBJ1-6; D is uncertain. The CDR3 has 16 amino acids. Germline V gives CDR1 MGHRA, CDR2 YSYEKL. The V gene lost 6 bases and the J gene lost 0 bases, with 12 bases spanning the gap. CDR3 amino acids: CASSQRESSYNSPLHF. The CDR3 DNA sequence: TGCGCCAGCAGTCAACGGGAGAGCTCCTATAATTCACCCCTCCACTTT.